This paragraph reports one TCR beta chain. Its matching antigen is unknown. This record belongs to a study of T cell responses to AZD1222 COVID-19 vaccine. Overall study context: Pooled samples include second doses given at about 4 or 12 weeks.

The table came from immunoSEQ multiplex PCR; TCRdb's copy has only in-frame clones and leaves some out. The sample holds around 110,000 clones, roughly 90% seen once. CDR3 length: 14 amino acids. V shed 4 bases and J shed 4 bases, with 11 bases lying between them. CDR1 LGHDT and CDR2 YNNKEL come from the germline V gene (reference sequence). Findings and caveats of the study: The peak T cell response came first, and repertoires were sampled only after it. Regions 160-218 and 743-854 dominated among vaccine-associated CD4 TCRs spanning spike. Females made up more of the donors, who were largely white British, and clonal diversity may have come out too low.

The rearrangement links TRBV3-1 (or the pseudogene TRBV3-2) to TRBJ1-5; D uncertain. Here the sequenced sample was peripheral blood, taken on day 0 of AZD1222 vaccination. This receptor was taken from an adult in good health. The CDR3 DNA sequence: TGTGCCAGCAGCCGAGACGGAACGAATCAGCCCCAGCATTTT. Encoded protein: CASSRDGTNQPQHF.